This TCR beta chain was recovered during a study of response to subunit inactivated influenza vaccine. Germline trimming cut 6 bases from V and 5 bases from J; bases unmatched to any gene: 9. Germline loops: CDR1 MNHEY, CDR2 SMNVEV (reference sequence). This CDR3 has 15 amino acids. TCRdb independently ran MiXCR on the RT-PCR reads; one entry per CDR3 protein. The sample includes 170,000 or so distinct CDR3 sequences, approximately 12% seen only once; the top ten take around 40%. This clonotype showed up many times. The chain joins TRBV27 to TRBJ1-2; 10 bases line up with TRBD1. This specimen was CD8+ T cells sorted from PBMCs, taken around 25 months after vaccination. This receptor was taken from a man aged 50 to 69 who received an inactivated influenza vaccine. Written as DNA, the CDR3 is TGTGCCAGCAGCCTTATTGGGACAGGGGAGTATGGCTACACCTTC. Its translation is CASSLIGTGEYGYTF.